A selection of T cell receptor beta chains follows, all from one sample in a study of cytomegalovirus exposure and HLA in healthy donors. Using immunoSEQ multiplex PCR, the repertoire was profiled, and TCRdb retains in-frame clones only, with some absent. Seen here are around 160,000 clones, 73% observed once, and the top ten hold 1.5% to 2%. The sample consisted of PBMCs. These TCRs come from a woman aged 18-29 years in good health and CMV-seronegative. Both conserved end residues are part of each CDR3. D genes are given only for firm matches. Clone size is not always given. Where it is, it says once, few, many or a class for expanded clones.

clone_size	d_call	v_call	cdr3_aa
-	TRBD1	TRBV27	CASRLQGAGQPQHF
-	-	TRBV2	CASKGFNEAFF
few	-	TRBV6-5	CASGPNQPQHF
-	-	TRBV9	CASSVEGAIEMNTEAFF
once	-	TRBV7-2	CASSLFGGWDGYTF
few	-	TRBV7-2	CASSLTPPRGSIYGYTF
-	-	TRBV5-1	CASSLGPEREAFF
-	-	TRBV21-1	CASSKDEPGELFF
-	-	TRBV11-3	CASSLDKETQYF
-	TRBD2	TRBV7-3	CASSSGAASGGKTQYF
-	TRBD1	TRBV5-5	CASSPKGQGAMNTEAFF
-	-	TRBV7-2	CASSTYRRNTEAFF
-	-	TRBV2	CASSDRVEQFF
-	-	TRBV2	CAKRVIQGDTGELFF
-	TRBD2	TRBV4-1	CASSQDASGSFTGELFF
-	-	TRBV6-6	CASSYARQEAFF
few	TRBD1	TRBV7-8	CASSYRDRLGDGYTF
-	TRBD1	TRBV25-1	CASSGWTGDKNIQYF
few	-	TRBV28	CASSFSGWGADTQYF
once	TRBD1	TRBV18	CASSPIVGGTGPNYGYTF
-	-	TRBV6-1	CASSASGAEQYF
once	-	TRBV5-4	CASSPQSAYRTDTQYF
-	-	TRBV2	CASSEQGFSGNTIYF
-	-	TRBV7-2	CASSLARGNEQFF
-	-	TRBV10-3	CAISESANEQFF
few	TRBD2	TRBV6-4	CASSDSVSGGTDTQYF
-	TRBD1	TRBV4-2	CASSQVSDRGGGYTF
-	-	TRBV19	CASSEVRFTHTGELFF
-	TRBD2	TRBV30	CAWGLAGARGTQYF
-	-	TRBV6-1	CASGDYSNQPQHF
-	-	TRBV30	CAWSGGSMNTEAFF
-	-	TRBV7-2	CASSPPGGPSNQPQHF
-	TRBD2	TRBV5-1	CASSLRGDEQYF
-	-	TRBV2	CASSAGSNQPQHF
-	TRBD1	TRBV27	CASSLEGGTGSTGELFF
-	-	TRBV7-6	CASSLQTNTEAFF
-	-	TRBV7-8	CASSLNNGHTEAFF
-	-	TRBV2	CASRRLEGTNEKLFF
-	TRBD2	TRBV5-1	CASSLGEGPWYQETQYF
-	TRBD1	TRBV28	CASSLPGTGSYEQYF
-	-	TRBV7-2	CASSFWKNRADYGYTF
-	TRBD2	TRBV11-3	CASSLEVAGVTDTQYF
-	-	TRBV7-2	CASSLGRGWDQPQHF
-	TRBD1	TRBV19	CASIRTGGYTEAFF
-	TRBD2	TRBV11-3	CASSLGTRSNEQFF
-	-	TRBV6-1	CASRAGYSNQPQHF
-	-	TRBV6-6	CAIKNRDLDGYTF
-	TRBD2	TRBV14	CASSQGGRYNEQFF
-	-	TRBV18	CASSSNEKLFF
-	-	TRBV4-2	CASSQAEGEYGEAFF
-	TRBD2	TRBV4-3	CASSQTSGRGDTQYF
few	-	TRBV28	CASSLSARGPQHF